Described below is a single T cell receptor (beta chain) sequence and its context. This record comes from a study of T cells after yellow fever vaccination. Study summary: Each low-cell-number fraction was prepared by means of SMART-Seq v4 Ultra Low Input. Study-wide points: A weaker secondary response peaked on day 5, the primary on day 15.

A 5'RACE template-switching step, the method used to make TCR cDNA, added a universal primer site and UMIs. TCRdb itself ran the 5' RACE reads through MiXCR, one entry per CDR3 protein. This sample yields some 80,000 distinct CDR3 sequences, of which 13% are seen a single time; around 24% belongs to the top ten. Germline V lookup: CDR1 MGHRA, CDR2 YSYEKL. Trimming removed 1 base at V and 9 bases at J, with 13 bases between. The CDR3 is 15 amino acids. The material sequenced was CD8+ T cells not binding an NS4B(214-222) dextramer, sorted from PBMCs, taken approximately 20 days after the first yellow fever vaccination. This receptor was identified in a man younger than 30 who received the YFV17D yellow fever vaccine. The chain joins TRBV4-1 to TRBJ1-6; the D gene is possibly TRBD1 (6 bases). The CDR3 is CASSQGQGFGSPLHF. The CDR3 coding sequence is TGCGCCAGCAGCCAAGGCCAGGGGTTTGGTTCACCCCTCCACTTT.